The TCR beta chain described here comes from a study of shared clonotypes between healthy human individuals. The CDR3 loop spans 15 amino acids. Trimming stripped 1 base from V and 1 base from J, with 10 bases between. Germline CDR1 SEHNR, CDR2 FQNEAQ (reference sequence). Concerning this clone itself: The antigen remains unidentified.

Notes on the study in general: Memory subsets generally showed lower estimated richness than naive subsets. Rarefaction curves obtained for sorted subsets showed sequencing incomplete despite large depth.

TCRdb's copy holds only in-frame clones and misses some; the assay was immunoSEQ multiplex PCR. The data show around 1.6 million clones, approximately 98% seen once. The study drew all its donors from Caucasian adults living in Nashville, Tennessee. The TCR originated in a man aged 25-45 years in good health. The chain couples TRBV7-9 to TRBJ1-1; D is perhaps TRBD1 (5 bases). Sequencing input: naive CD4+ T cells sorted from blood. This sample's subset: CD45RA+ positively selected. CDR3 bases: TGTGCCAGCAGCTTAGGGGGGACCCGGAACACTGAAGCTTTCTTT. This translates into CASSLGGTRNTEAFF.